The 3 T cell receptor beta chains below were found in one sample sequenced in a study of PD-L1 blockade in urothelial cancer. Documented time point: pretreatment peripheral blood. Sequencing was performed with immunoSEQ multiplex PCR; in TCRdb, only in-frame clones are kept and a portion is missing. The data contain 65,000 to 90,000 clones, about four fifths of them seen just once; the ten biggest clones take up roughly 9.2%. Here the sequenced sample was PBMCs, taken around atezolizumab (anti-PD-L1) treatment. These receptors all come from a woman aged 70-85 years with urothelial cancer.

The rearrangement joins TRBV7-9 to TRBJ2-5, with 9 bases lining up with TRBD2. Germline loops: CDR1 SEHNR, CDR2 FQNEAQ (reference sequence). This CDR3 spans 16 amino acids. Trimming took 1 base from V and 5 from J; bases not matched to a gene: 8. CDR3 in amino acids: CASSLGRLAVRETQYF. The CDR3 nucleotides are TGTGCCAGCAGCTTAGGGCGACTAGCGGTCCGGGAGACCCAGTACTTC.

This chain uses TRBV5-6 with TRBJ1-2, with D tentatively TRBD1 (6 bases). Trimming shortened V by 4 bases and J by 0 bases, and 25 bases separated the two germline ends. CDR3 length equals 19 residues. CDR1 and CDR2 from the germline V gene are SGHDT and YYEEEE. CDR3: CASSPTIGHSRGANYGYTF. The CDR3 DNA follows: TGTGCCAGCAGCCCGACTATTGGGCACTCCAGGGGAGCTAACTATGGCTACACCTTC.

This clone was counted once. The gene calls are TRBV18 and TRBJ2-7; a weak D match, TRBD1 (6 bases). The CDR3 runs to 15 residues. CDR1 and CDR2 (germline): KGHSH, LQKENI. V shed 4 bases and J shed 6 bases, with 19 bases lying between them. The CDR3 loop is CASSLSGATGREQYF. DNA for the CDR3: TGTGCCAGCTCACTCTCAGGGGCGACCGGCCGCGAGCAGTACTTC.